The 27 T cell receptor beta chains below were found in one sample sequenced in a study of blood T cell repertoires in COVID-19. The assay was immunoSEQ multiplex PCR, and TCRdb's table has in-frame clones only and misses some. Of roughly 360,000 clones in the sample, roughly 90% are singletons; the top ten hold approximately 1%. What was sequenced was PBMCs or T cells enriched from blood (not recorded which). The source is a woman in her 30s with acute COVID-19.

The chain is built from TRBV5-5 and TRBJ1-6, with TRBD1 identical over 8 bases. Trimming at V came to 7 bases and at J to 14 bases, leaving 20 bases not matched to a gene. The CDR3 extends over 16 amino acids. In germline, CDR1 is SGHKS, CDR2 YYEKEE (reference sequence). In DNA, the CDR3 is TGTGCCAGCTTTTCAGCCCCGGGACAGGTCAATTCGGCCCTCCACTTT. As protein: CASFSAPGQVNSALHF. The full variable domain, rest sourced from reference TRBV5-5 and TRBJ1-6, is DAGVTQSPTHLIKTRGQQVTLRCSPISGHKSVSWYQQVLGQGPQFIFQYYEKEERGRGNFPDRFSARQFPNYSSELNVNALLLGDSALYLCASFSAPGQVNSALHFGNGTRLTVT.

The J gene is TRBJ2-2, the V gene TRBV5-1; D perhaps matches TRBD2 (6 bases). V was pared by 1 base and J by 4 bases, with 11 bases between. Germline V gene lookup returns CDR1 SGHRS and CDR2 YFSETQ. This CDR3 has 15 residues. The CDR3 DNA reads as TGCGCCAGCAGCTTGCCTGGGGGAGGCACCGGGGAGCTGTTTTTT. This encodes CASSLPGGGTGELFF.

The V call is TRBV10-2, the J call TRBJ1-1; D is perhaps TRBD1 (5 bases). Trimming shortened V by 9 bases and J by 7 bases, and 15 bases separated the two germline ends. CDR1 and CDR2 (germline): WSHSY, SAAADI. The CDR3 consists of 12 residues. This chain's CDR3 is CASSGVQGEAFF. The CDR3 DNA reads TGCGCCAGTTCTGGGGTCCAGGGTGAAGCTTTCTTT.

The rearrangement joins TRBV29-1 to TRBJ2-7; the match to TRBD2 covers 11 bases. This CDR3 comprises 12 residues. CDR1 is SQVTM and CDR2 is ANQGSEA in the germline V gene. V lost 8 bases to trimming and J lost 6 bases; unmatched junction nucleotides: 6. CDR3 amino acids: CSFSGGASEQYF. CDR3 nucleotides: TGCAGCTTTAGCGGGGGGGCTTCCGAGCAGTACTTC.

J is TRBJ1-6 and V is TRBV2; tentative D call: TRBD1 (5 bases). The V and J ends lost 5 bases and 7 bases respectively, with 6 bases between them. CDR1 and CDR2 (germline): SNHLY, FYNNEI. The CDR3 totals 12 residues. The CDR3 DNA is TGTGCCAGCAGTCGACAGAATTCACCCCTCCACTTT. Translating gives CASSRQNSPLHF.

This clone was detected once. The chain combines TRBV24-1 with TRBJ2-5; TRBD1 matches at 7 bases. Germline V gives CDR1 KGHDR, CDR2 SFDVKD. CDR3 length: 14 residues. V lost 2 bases to trimming and J lost 4 bases; unmatched junction nucleotides: 3. CDR3 sequence: CATSDWDRGETQYF. The CDR3, as DNA: TGTGCCACCAGTGATTGGGACAGAGGAGAGACCCAGTACTTC.

The chain is built from TRBV9 and TRBJ1-4, with unresolved D. V was shortened by 0 bases and J by 4 bases, with 16 bases between the two germline ends. This CDR3 contains 17 residues. CDR1 and CDR2 (germline): SGDLS, YYNGEE. The CDR3 nucleotides are TGTGCCAGCAGCGTAGGGACTTGGCGGGCCCTTAATGAAAAACTGTTTTTT. Its translation: CASSVGTWRALNEKLFF.

Only one count was recorded for this clone. V and J are TRBV11-3 and TRBJ2-1; 8 bases are shared with TRBD2. The CDR3 runs 15 residues. With 0 bases clipped from V and 10 bases from J, the junction kept 8 bases outside the gene matches. Looked up from germline, CDR1 is SGHNT and CDR2 is YENEEA. The CDR3, as DNA: TGTGCCAGCAGCTTAGAACCAGGACTAGCAGGCGAGCAGTTCTTC. Protein product: CASSLEPGLAGEQFF.

This chain links TRBV24-1 with TRBJ1-1; 10 bases line up with TRBD1. V trimming: 6 bases; J trimming: 10 bases; junction bases outside the gene matches: 4. The CDR3 is 12 amino acids. In germline, CDR1 is KGHDR, CDR2 SFDVKD. CDR3 DNA sequence: TGTGCCACCAGTCGTGGACAGGGGGGAGCTTTCTTT. Translating gives CATSRGQGGAFF.

The chain couples TRBV10-3 to TRBJ1-2; 12 bases agree with TRBD1. The V and J ends lost 10 bases and 4 bases, in that order; junction bases with no gene match: 7. CDR1 is ENHRY and CDR2 is SYGVKD in the germline V gene. The CDR3 has 14 amino acids. CDR3: CATSGTGGPYGYTF. DNA of the CDR3: TGTGCCACTTCCGGGACAGGGGGCCCCTATGGCTACACCTTC.

V and J are TRBV5-5 and TRBJ2-4, with 10 bases lining up with TRBD1. This CDR3 has 15 amino acids. V trimming: 5 bases; J trimming: 10 bases; junction bases outside the gene matches: 12. Germline CDR1 SGHKS, CDR2 YYEKEE (reference sequence). This CDR3 is CASRNPSRDRGIQYF. CDR3 nucleotides: TGTGCCAGCAGAAACCCGTCCCGGGACAGGGGTATTCAGTACTTC. Full variable domain (remainder filled in from reference TRBV5-5 and TRBJ2-4): DAGVTQSPTHLIKTRGQQVTLRCSPISGHKSVSWYQQVLGQGPQFIFQYYEKEERGRGNFPDRFSARQFPNYSSELNVNALLLGDSALYLCASRNPSRDRGIQYFGAGTRLSVL.

J is TRBJ1-4 and V is TRBV18, with no clear D. V was pared by 5 bases and J by 8 bases, with 21 bases between. The germline CDR1 and CDR2 sequences are KGHSH and LQKENI. This CDR3 comprises 16 residues. The CDR3 spells CASSAEIRERREKLFF. CDR3 in DNA: TGTGCCAGCTCAGCCGAAATCCGGGAAAGGAGGGAAAAACTGTTTTTT. The whole variable domain, filled in from reference TRBV18 and TRBJ1-4, reads NAGVMQNPRHLVRRRGQEARLRCSPMKGHSHVYWYRQLPEEGLKFMVYLQKENIIDESGMPKERFSAEFPKEGPSILRIQQVVRGDSAAYFCASSAEIRERREKLFFGSGTQLSVL.

This clone was detected once. The chain employs TRBV29-1 and TRBJ2-1; TRBD1 is a possible D gene (5 bases). The V and J ends lost 0 bases and 9 bases respectively, with 15 bases between them. There are 14 residues in the CDR3. The germline V gene has CDR1 SQVTM and CDR2 ANQGSEA. The CDR3 bases are TGCAGCGTTGAAGACGGTTCAGGGATCCGTGAGCAGTTCTTC. As protein: CSVEDGSGIREQFF.

This clone was counted a single time. V and J are TRBV2 and TRBJ1-4; 8 nucleotides align to TRBD1. The CDR3 has 15 amino acids. Germline V CDR1 and CDR2: SNHLY, FYNNEI. V lost 1 base and J lost 8; bases outside the gene matches: 6. CDR3 sequence reads: CASSEERQGREKLFF. The CDR3 nucleotides read TGTGCCAGCAGTGAAGAGAGACAGGGGCGGGAAAAACTGTTTTTT.

The V call is TRBV4-2, the J call TRBJ1-2; a possible D gene is TRBD1 (6 bases). The CDR3 has 16 residues. V was trimmed by 4 bases and J by 5 bases, leaving 20 bases between them. Germline V gives CDR1 LGHNA, CDR2 YNFKEQ. CDR3 sequence reads: CASSPKLGHGGYGYTF. CDR3 nucleotides: TGTGCCAGCAGCCCAAAACTGGGACATGGAGGATATGGCTACACCTTC.

The chain combines TRBV9 with TRBJ2-3, with TRBD2 as a possible D gene (6 bases). V lost 3 bases and J 4 bases, leaving 9 bases between the germline ends. The CDR3 is 13 amino acids. The germline V gene has CDR1 SGDLS and CDR2 YYNGEE. The CDR3 nucleotides read TGTGCCAGCAGCGCGCGGGGATCAGATACGCAGTATTTT. Its protein is CASSARGSDTQYF.

The J gene is TRBJ2-7, the V gene TRBV5-1; possible D gene TRBD2, 5 bases. The CDR3 is 15 residues long. Trimming took 5 bases from V and 0 from J, leaving 15 bases between them. Germline V gene sequence: CDR1 SGHRS, CDR2 YFSETQ. In DNA, the CDR3 is TGCGCCAGCAGTTCCCCAGCCCGGGGCTCCTACGAGCAGTACTTC. Translating gives CASSSPARGSYEQYF.

The rearrangement uses TRBV7-2 and TRBJ1-5; 7 nucleotides align to TRBD1. The CDR3 sequence is 14 residues long. V dropped 3 bases and J dropped 4; count of bases not matched to a gene: 3. CDR1 SGHTA and CDR2 FQGNSA come from the germline V gene. CDR3 sequence: CASSLGQPNQPQHF. As DNA, the CDR3 is TGTGCCAGCAGCTTGGGACAGCCTAATCAGCCCCAGCATTTT.

This chain links TRBV6-5 with TRBJ2-7, with a tentative D call TRBD2 (6 bases). This CDR3 spans 16 amino acids. Germline CDR1 MNHEY, CDR2 SVGAGI. V lost 2 bases and J lost 0, with 14 bases in between. CDR3 coding DNA: TGTGCCAGCAGTTACGTCAGGGCGGGGTTCTCCTACGAGCAGTACTTC. It specifies CASSYVRAGFSYEQYF.

This chain connects TRBV30 to TRBJ2-2; 8 positions match TRBD1. V lost 3 bases, J lost 5 bases, and 8 bases stayed unmatched. The CDR3 has 15 residues. Germline values: CDR1 GTSNPN, CDR2 SVGIG (reference sequence). This chain's CDR3 is CAWRDRETGTGELFF. The CDR3 DNA sequence: TGTGCCTGGAGGGACAGGGAGACGGGGACCGGGGAGCTGTTTTTT.

Here the CDR3 DNA reads TGTGCCAGCAGCTTGGCCTTAACGGCCCAAGGGGACACTGAAGCTTTCTTT. Its translation is CASSLALTAQGDTEAFF. The chain carries TRBV5-5 and TRBJ1-1, with a weak D call TRBD1 (5 bases). There are 17 residues in the CDR3. Germline CDR1 reads SGHKS; CDR2 reads YYEKEE (reference sequence). Trimming left V 0 bases short and J 3 bases short, with 18 bases between.

This clone was detected once. The chain has TRBV2 and TRBJ2-3; D might be TRBD1 (7 bases). The V gene lost 11 bases and the J gene lost 4 bases, with 13 bases spanning the gap. The CDR3 has 12 amino acids. Per the germline V gene, CDR1 is SNHLY and CDR2 is FYNNEI. The CDR3 loop reads CAGGTDADTQYF. CDR3 DNA: TGTGCCGGGGGGACAGATGCAGATACGCAGTATTTT. The full variable domain, completed using reference TRBV2 and TRBJ2-3, is EPEVTQTPSHQVTQMGQEVILRCVPISNHLYFYWYRQILGQKVEFLVSFYNNEISEKSEIFDDQFSVERPDGSNFTLKIRSTKLEDSAMYFCAGGTDADTQYFGPGTRLTVL.

The gene calls are TRBV4-3 and TRBJ2-1; 9 bases are a match to TRBD1. The CDR3 has 16 residues. Germline CDR1 LGHNA, CDR2 YSLEER. With 1 base clipped from V and 10 bases from J, the junction kept 11 bases outside the gene matches. The CDR3: CASSQVGQGRPGEQFF. The DNA for the CDR3 is TGCGCCAGCAGCCAAGTAGGACAGGGGAGACCCGGGGAGCAGTTCTTC.

The chain joins TRBV23-1 to TRBJ1-6; 8 bases agree with TRBD1. TRBV23-1 belongs to the ORF category, with a function that is uncertain. The CDR3 is 18 amino acids. Unmatched junction bases numbered 11, after V lost 4 bases and J lost 3 bases. DNA for the CDR3: TGCGCCAGCAGTCGGGAGTTGGACAGGGACGACTATAATTCACCCCTCCACTTT. It is translated as CASSRELDRDDYNSPLHF.

This chain uses TRBV30 with TRBJ1-1; 7 nucleotides match TRBD1. V shed 8 bases and J 4 bases; nucleotides not matched to a gene: 7. Germline CDR1 is GTSNPN and CDR2 is SVGIG (reference sequence). The CDR3 length is 12 residues. CDR3 sequence reads: CALDRAITEAFF. Here the CDR3 DNA reads TGTGCCCTTGACAGGGCAATCACTGAAGCTTTCTTT.

This chain joins TRBV3-1 (or the pseudogene TRBV3-2) and TRBJ1-1; 7 bases line up with TRBD1. This CDR3 is built from 15 residues. Germline trimming cut 1 base from V and 4 bases from J; bases unmatched to any gene: 6. Per the germline V gene, CDR1 is LGHDT and CDR2 is YNNKEL (reference sequence). For the CDR3, the DNA is TGTGCCAGCAGCCAAGGACAGGGTCGGTTCACTGAAGCTTTCTTT. Protein sequence: CASSQGQGRFTEAFF.

As DNA, the CDR3 is TGTGCCAGCAGTTTATGGGCAGTCCCCCTCAATGGCTACACCTTC. Its translation: CASSLWAVPLNGYTF. The V and J genes are TRBV27 and TRBJ1-2; unclear D gene. Germline V CDR1 and CDR2: MNHEY, SMNVEV (reference sequence). The V end was cut by 1 base, the J end by 6 bases, with 15 bases between. This CDR3 has 15 amino acids.